This T cell receptor (beta chain) was recorded in a study of preoperative IRX-2 immunotherapy in early breast cancer (dated by TCRdb to about 2019). The treatment or condition label corresponds to: preoperative locoregional IRX-2 cytokine immunotherapy. The samples were obtained from a phase Ib study that tested preoperative, locoregional IRX-2 cytokine immunotherapy designed to prime immune responses. The donors were early-stage breast cancer patients who were given IRX-2 prior to surgery. On this clone: Its antigen specificity is not known. The input lacks base qualities; no much larger clone sits a single base away.

Library construction relied on the immunoSEQ multiplex PCR assay. TCRdb limited this immuneACCESS table to in-frame rearrangements with V and J called. A share of clones is missing; checked studies link under half to unresolved V genes, and the rest is unexplained. This sample gives 25,000 to 35,000 clones in total; 82% of them show up just once. The ten most abundant clones make up about 3.3% of the sample. From the cysteine up to the phenylalanine, the CDR3 has a length of 13 residues. Here the CDR3 DNA is all that survives: 39 bases in frame from base 1. V is pared back by 6 bases and J by 1 base, with 9 bases lying between the germline termini.

Recombination connected TRBV7-1 to TRBJ1-1; the D gene identity is not certain. TRBV7-1 qualifies as an ORF whose function is uncertain. This receptor was obtained from a human donor with breast cancer. Sampling was done from a patient treated with IRX-2 immunotherapy. For the CDR3, the sequence is CASRFGRNTEAFF. The bases read TGTGCCAGCAGGTTCGGAAGGAACACTGAAGCTTTCTTT.